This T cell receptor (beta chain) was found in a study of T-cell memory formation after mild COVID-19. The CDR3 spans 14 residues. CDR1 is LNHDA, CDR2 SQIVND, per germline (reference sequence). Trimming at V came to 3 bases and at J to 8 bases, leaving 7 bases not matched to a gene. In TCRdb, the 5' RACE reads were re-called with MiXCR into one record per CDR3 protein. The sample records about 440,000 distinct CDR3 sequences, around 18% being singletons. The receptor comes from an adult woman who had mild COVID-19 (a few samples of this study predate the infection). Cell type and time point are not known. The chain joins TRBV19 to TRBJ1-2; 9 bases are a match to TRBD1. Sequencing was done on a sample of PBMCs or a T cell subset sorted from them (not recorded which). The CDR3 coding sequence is TGTGCCAGTAGTATCACAGGGGGCAGAGGAGGCTACACCTTC. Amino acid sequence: CASSITGGRGGYTF.